Listed below are T cell receptor beta chains from one sample, sequenced in a study of Ad26.COV2.S vaccination and SARS-CoV-2 variants. Profiled with immunoSEQ multiplex PCR; TCRdb holds only in-frame clones, not every one. The data show some 290,000 clones, 86% seen once. The sequenced sample was peripheral blood, obtained in a trial of Ad26.COV2.S vaccine versus placebo. The receptors were gathered from a person between 18 and 59 years old who received the Ad26.COV2.S COVID-19 vaccine or a placebo. CDR3s leave out the opening cysteine and the closing phenylalanine or tryptophan. The D gene is left open where the match is weak.

v_call: TRBV18
j_call: TRBJ2-7
d_call: -
cdr3_aa: ASSPDTFSGEQY

v_call: TRBV4-3
j_call: TRBJ1-2
d_call: -
cdr3_aa: ASSQEPPEEEYGYT

v_call: TRBV10-3
j_call: TRBJ2-1
d_call: -
cdr3_aa: AIAGGSNEQF

v_call: TRBV19
j_call: TRBJ2-7
d_call: -
cdr3_aa: ASSLSGFRDSYEQY

v_call: TRBV25-1
j_call: TRBJ2-7
d_call: -
cdr3_aa: ASSEWGKQY

v_call: TRBV10-2
j_call: TRBJ2-5
d_call: -
cdr3_aa: ASTRRGEETQY

v_call: TRBV7-9
j_call: TRBJ1-1
d_call: -
cdr3_aa: ASSLVNAEAF

v_call: TRBV7-6
j_call: TRBJ2-3
d_call: -
cdr3_aa: ASSLGQGEADTQY

v_call: TRBV20-1
j_call: TRBJ2-5
d_call: -
cdr3_aa: SASEGVLKQETQY

v_call: TRBV30
j_call: TRBJ1-1
d_call: TRBD1
cdr3_aa: AWTKDRGNTEAF

v_call: TRBV2
j_call: TRBJ1-1
d_call: -
cdr3_aa: ASKIETPEAF

v_call: TRBV28
j_call: TRBJ1-3
d_call: -
cdr3_aa: ASNPNRPDSGNTIY

v_call: TRBV19
j_call: TRBJ2-2
d_call: -
cdr3_aa: ASSPGSGELF

v_call: TRBV13
j_call: TRBJ2-7
d_call: -
cdr3_aa: ASSLAGPTLYGGGTYEQY

v_call: TRBV6-2/TRBV6-3
j_call: TRBJ2-5
d_call: -
cdr3_aa: ASSYGWRTQY

v_call: TRBV2
j_call: TRBJ1-1
d_call: TRBD1
cdr3_aa: ASRERDRNTEAF

v_call: TRBV10-3
j_call: TRBJ1-6
d_call: TRBD1
cdr3_aa: ATQSGQNNSPLH

v_call: TRBV11-2
j_call: TRBJ2-5
d_call: TRBD2
cdr3_aa: ASSLDRGGPIGETQY

v_call: TRBV24-1
j_call: TRBJ1-3
d_call: -
cdr3_aa: ATSVRAQFSGNTIY

v_call: TRBV19
j_call: TRBJ2-7
d_call: -
cdr3_aa: ASSIVTGSSYEQY